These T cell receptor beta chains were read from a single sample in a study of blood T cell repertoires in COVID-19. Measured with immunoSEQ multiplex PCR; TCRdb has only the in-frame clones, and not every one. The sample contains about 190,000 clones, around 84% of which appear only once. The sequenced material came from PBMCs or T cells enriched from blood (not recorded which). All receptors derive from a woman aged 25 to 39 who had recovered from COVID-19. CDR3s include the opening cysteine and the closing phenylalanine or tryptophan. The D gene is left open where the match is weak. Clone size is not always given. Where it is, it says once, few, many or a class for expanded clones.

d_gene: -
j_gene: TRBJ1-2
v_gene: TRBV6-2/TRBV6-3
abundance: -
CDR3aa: CASSYTGLPSDGYTF
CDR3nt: TGTGCCAGCAGTTACACGGGACTCCCCTCGGATGGCTACACCTTC

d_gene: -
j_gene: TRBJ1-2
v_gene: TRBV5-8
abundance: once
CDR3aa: CASSLGGGSGYTF
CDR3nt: TGTGCCAGCAGCTTGGGAGGTGGGAGTGGCTACACCTTC

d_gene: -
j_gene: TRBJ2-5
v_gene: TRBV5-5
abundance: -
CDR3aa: CASSLIGWTEQETQYF
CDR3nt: TGTGCCAGCAGCTTGATAGGCTGGACAGAGCAAGAGACCCAGTACTTC

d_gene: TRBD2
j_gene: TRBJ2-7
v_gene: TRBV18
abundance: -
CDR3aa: CASSPGLGSGSPYEQYF
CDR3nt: TGTGCCAGCTCACCAGGGCTCGGTAGCGGGAGTCCATACGAGCAGTACTTC

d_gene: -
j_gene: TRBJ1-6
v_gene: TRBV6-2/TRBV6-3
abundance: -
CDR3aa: CASSYYFDSPLHF
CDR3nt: TGTGCCAGCAGTTACTACTTCGATTCACCCCTCCACTTT

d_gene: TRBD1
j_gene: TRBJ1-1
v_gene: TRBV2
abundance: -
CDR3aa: CASRGQGSTEAFF
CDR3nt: TGTGCCAGCAGGGGACAGGGAAGCACTGAAGCTTTCTTT

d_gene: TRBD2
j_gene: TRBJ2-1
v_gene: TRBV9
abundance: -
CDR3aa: CASSVEGGRAWSYNEQFF
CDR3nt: TGTGCCAGCAGCGTAGAGGGCGGGAGGGCTTGGTCCTACAATGAGCAGTTCTTC

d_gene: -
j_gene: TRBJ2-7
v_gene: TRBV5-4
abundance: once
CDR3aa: CASRRTEAEDEQYF
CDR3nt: TGTGCCAGCAGACGGACGGAGGCCGAAGACGAGCAGTACTTC

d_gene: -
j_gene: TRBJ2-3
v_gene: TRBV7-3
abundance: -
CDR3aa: CASSLPGGANTQYF
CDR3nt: TGTGCCAGCAGCTTACCCGGAGGGGCGAATACGCAGTATTTT

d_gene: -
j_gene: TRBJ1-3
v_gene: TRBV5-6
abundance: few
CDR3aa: CASREAGGGNTIYF
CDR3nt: TGTGCCAGCAGGGAGGCTGGCGGCGGAAACACCATATATTTT

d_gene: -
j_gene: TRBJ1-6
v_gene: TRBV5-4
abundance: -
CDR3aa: CASRPRQGARYNSPLHF
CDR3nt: TGTGCCAGCAGGCCCCGTCAAGGGGCGCGATATAATTCACCCCTCCACTTT

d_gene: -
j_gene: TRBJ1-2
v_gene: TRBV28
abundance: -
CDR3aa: CASSSRGYGYTF
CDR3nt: TGTGCCAGCAGTTCCCGGGGGTATGGCTACACCTTC

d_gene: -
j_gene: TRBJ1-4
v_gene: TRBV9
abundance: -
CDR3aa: CASSVGVGGEKLFF
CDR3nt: TGTGCCAGCAGCGTAGGGGTAGGGGGTGAAAAACTGTTTTTT

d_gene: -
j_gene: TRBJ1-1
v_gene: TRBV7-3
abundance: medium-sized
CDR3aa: CASSLWRNTEAFF
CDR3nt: TGTGCCAGCAGCTTGTGGAGGAACACTGAAGCTTTCTTT

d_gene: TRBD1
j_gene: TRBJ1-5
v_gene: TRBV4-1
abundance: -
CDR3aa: CASSRAGTGGWGQPQHF
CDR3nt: TGCGCCAGCAGCCGGGCCGGGACAGGGGGCTGGGGTCAGCCCCAGCATTTT

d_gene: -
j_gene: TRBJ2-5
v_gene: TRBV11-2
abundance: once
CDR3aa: CASSYVGQIQETQYF
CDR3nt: TGTGCCAGCAGTTATGTGGGGCAGATTCAAGAGACCCAGTACTTC

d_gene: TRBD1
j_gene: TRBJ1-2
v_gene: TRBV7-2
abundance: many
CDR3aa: CASTKLGRGPYGYTF
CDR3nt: TGTGCCAGCACCAAACTGGGCAGGGGGCCTTATGGCTACACCTTC

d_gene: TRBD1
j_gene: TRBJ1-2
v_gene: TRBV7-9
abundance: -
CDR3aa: CASSSTGGAVHYGYTF
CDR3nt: TGTGCCAGCAGCTCCACAGGGGGCGCGGTCCACTATGGCTACACCTTC

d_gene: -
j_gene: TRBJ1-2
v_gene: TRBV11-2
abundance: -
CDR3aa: CASSSLYQNYGYTF
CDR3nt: TGTGCCAGCAGCTCTCTATACCAAAACTATGGCTACACCTTC

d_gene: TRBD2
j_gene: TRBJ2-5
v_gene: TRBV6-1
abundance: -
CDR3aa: CASSDDRRASGYQETQYF
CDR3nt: TGTGCCAGCAGTGATGACCGGCGGGCTAGCGGATATCAAGAGACCCAGTACTTC

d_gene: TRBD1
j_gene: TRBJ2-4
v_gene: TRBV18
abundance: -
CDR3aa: CASSPPMGQGNIQYF
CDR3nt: TGTGCCAGCTCACCACCTATGGGACAGGGGAACATTCAGTACTTC

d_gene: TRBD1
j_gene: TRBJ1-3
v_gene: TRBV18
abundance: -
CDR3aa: CASSLRGQGVGNTIYF
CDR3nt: TGTGCCAGCTCACTGCGAGGACAGGGTGTGGGAAACACCATATATTTT

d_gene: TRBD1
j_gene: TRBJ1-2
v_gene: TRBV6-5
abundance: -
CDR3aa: CASQGGEYGYTF
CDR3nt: TGTGCCAGCCAGGGGGGAGAATATGGCTACACCTTC

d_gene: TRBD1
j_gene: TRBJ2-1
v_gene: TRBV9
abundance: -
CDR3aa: CASSGLGTVYNEQFF
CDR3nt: TGTGCCAGCAGCGGTCTCGGGACAGTATACAATGAGCAGTTCTTC

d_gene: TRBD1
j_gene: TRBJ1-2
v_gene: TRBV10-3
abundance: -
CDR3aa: CAISRDSIGYTF
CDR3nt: TGTGCCATCAGCCGGGACAGCATCGGCTACACCTTC

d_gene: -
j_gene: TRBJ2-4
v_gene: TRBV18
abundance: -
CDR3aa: CASSPVRGNSNIQYF
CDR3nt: TGTGCCAGCTCACCGGTAAGGGGGAATTCGAACATTCAGTACTTC

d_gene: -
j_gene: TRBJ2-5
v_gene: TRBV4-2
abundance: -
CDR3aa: CASSKSNPRETQYF
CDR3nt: TGTGCCAGCAGCAAATCGAACCCACGGGAGACCCAGTACTTC

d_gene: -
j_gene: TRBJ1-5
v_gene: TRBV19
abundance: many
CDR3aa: CASRTELYSNQPQHF
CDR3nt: TGTGCCAGTAGAACAGAACTTTATAGCAATCAGCCCCAGCATTTT

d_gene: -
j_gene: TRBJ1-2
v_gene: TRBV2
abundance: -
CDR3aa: CASSARGYGYTF
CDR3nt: TGTGCCAGCAGTGCGCGGGGCTATGGCTACACCTTC

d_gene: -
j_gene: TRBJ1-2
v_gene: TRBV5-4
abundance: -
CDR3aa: CASSLGRGENSGYTF
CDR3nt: TGTGCCAGCAGCTTGGGTAGAGGAGAGAATAGTGGCTACACCTTC

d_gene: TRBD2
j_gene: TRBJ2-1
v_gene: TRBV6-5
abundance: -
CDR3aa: CASSYSAGGSYNEQFF
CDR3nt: TGTGCCAGCAGTTACTCAGCGGGAGGGTCCTACAATGAGCAGTTCTTC

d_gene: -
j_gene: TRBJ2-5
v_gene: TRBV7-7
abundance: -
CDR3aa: CASSLEGEQTQYF
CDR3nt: TGTGCTAGCAGCTTAGAAGGGGAACAGACCCAGTACTTC

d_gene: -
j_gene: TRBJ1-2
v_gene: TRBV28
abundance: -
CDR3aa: CASSLFEGRGGYTF
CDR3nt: TGTGCCAGCAGTTTATTTGAGGGGCGGGGAGGCTACACCTTC

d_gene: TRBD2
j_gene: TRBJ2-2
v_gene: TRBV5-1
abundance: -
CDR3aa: CASSGRTSGFLFF
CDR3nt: TGCGCCAGCAGCGGGAGGACTAGCGGCTTTCTGTTTTTT

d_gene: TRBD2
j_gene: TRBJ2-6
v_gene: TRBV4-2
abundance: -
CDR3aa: CASSPGTSGRGSGANVLTF
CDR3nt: TGTGCCAGCAGCCCGGGGACTAGCGGGAGGGGCTCTGGGGCCAACGTCCTGACTTTC

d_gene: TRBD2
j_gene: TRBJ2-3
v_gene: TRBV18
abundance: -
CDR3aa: CASSPLLADGTDTQYF
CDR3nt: TGTGCCAGCTCACCGTTACTAGCGGATGGCACAGATACGCAGTATTTT

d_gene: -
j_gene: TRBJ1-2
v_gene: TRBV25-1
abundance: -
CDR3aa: CASSLVSGAGYTF
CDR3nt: TGTGCCAGCAGTTTGGTGTCAGGGGCTGGCTACACCTTC

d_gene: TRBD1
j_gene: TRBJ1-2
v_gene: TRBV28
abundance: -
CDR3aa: CASSFRGGQGGYTF
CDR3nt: TGTGCCAGCAGTTTTAGAGGGGGCCAAGGGGGCTACACCTTC

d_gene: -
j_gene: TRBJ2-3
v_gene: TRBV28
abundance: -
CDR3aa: CASTPGRRTDTQYF
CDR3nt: TGTGCCAGCACCCCAGGCAGGCGCACAGATACGCAGTATTTT

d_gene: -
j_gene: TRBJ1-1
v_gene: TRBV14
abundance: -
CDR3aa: CASSQETGEAFF
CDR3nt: TGTGCCAGCAGCCAAGAGACTGGTGAAGCTTTCTTT

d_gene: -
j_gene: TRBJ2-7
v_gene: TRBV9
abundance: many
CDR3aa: CASTASGIPYEQYF
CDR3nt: TGTGCCAGCACCGCCTCGGGTATTCCCTACGAGCAGTACTTC

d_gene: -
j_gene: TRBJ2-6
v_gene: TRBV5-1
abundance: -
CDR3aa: CASSVRGSGANVLTF
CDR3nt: TGCGCCAGCAGCGTAAGGGGTAGTGGGGCCAACGTCCTGACTTTC

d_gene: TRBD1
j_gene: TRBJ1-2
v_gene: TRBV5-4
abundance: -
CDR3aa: CASSLVDRETYGYTF
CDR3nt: TGTGCCAGCAGCTTGGTGGACAGGGAAACCTATGGCTACACCTTC

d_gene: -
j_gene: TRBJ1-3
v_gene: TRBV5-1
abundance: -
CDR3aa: CASSLVSQASGNTIYF
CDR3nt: TGCGCCAGCAGCTTGGTTTCACAGGCCTCTGGAAACACCATATATTTT

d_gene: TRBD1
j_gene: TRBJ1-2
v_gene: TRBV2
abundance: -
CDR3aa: CARPRDRGGYTF
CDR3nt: TGTGCCAGACCCCGGGACAGGGGAGGCTACACCTTC

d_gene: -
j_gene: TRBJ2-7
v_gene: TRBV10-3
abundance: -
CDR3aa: CAIKGSSVYEQYF
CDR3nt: TGTGCCATCAAAGGGAGTTCCGTATACGAGCAGTACTTC

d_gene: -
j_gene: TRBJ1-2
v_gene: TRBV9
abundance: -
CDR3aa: CASSSAGGQVYGYTF
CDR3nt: TGTGCCAGCAGCTCCGCGGGGGGACAAGTATATGGCTACACCTTC

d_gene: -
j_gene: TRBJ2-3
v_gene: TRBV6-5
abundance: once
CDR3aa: CASSRGRSDTQYF
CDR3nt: TGTGCCAGCAGTCGCGGTCGTTCAGATACGCAGTATTTT